These 10 T cell receptor beta chains came from one sample sequenced in a study of cytomegalovirus exposure and HLA in healthy donors. The PCR used 60 Vbeta and 13 Jbeta primers. TCRdb's copy holds only in-frame clones and misses some; the assay was immunoSEQ multiplex PCR. There are 80,000 to 95,000 clones in the sample; approximately 63% occur only once, and just under 6.5% lies in the top ten. The sequencing sample was made of PBMCs. Receptors were obtained from a woman in her twenties or thirties in good health and CMV-seronegative.

The rearrangement links TRBV7-9 to TRBJ1-1; D not certain. The germline V gene encodes CDR1 SEHNR and CDR2 FQNEAQ (reference sequence). CDR3 length equals 16 residues. Trimming stripped 4 bases from V and 1 base from J, with 16 bases between. Here the CDR3 reads CASSSASSGENTEAFF. The CDR3 DNA is TGTGCCAGCAGCTCGGCATCCTCGGGAGAGAACACTGAAGCTTTCTTT.

This chain uses TRBV29-1 with TRBJ2-6; 10 bases are shared with TRBD1. Germline CDR1 reads SQVTM; CDR2 reads ANQGSEA. The CDR3 length is 16 residues. V lost 6 bases and J lost 0; bases outside the gene matches: 5. The DNA for the CDR3 is TGCAGCGTCGCCGGGACAGGGGTCTCTGGGGCCAACGTCCTGACTTTC. Translating gives CSVAGTGVSGANVLTF.

This clone was seen a few times. The identical CDR3 is also encoded by other nucleotide sequences in the sample. The chain couples TRBV18 to TRBJ2-7; unclear D gene. V gave up 0 bases and J gave up 0 bases, with 3 bases separating them. From germline, CDR1 is KGHSH and CDR2 LQKENI. This CDR3 spans 13 amino acids. This chain's CDR3 is CASSPPSSYEQYF. CDR3 coding DNA: TGTGCCAGCTCACCACCGAGCTCCTACGAGCAGTACTTC.

The chain has TRBV7-9 and TRBJ1-4; TRBD1 matches 7 bases. V gave up 1 base and J gave up 3 bases; unmatched junction bases: 5. Germline loops: CDR1 SEHNR, CDR2 FQNEAQ (reference sequence). The CDR3 spans 16 residues. The CDR3 protein is CASSLGQGAANEKLFF. CDR3 nucleotides: TGTGCCAGCAGCTTAGGACAGGGAGCAGCTAATGAAAAACTGTTTTTT.

The genes are TRBV6-6 and TRBJ1-2; D gene unclear. The CDR3 is made up of 14 amino acids. Germline values: CDR1 MNHNY, CDR2 SVGAGI (reference sequence). V lost 0 bases, J lost 1 base, and 6 bases lay in between. This CDR3 is CASSYSTGNYGYTF. DNA for the CDR3: TGTGCCAGCAGTTACTCGACGGGTAACTATGGCTACACCTTC.

The rearrangement joins TRBV30 to TRBJ2-3; 7 bases agree with TRBD1. There are 16 residues in the CDR3. Germline V CDR1 and CDR2: GTSNPN, SVGIG (reference sequence). V dropped 2 bases and J dropped 0; count of bases not matched to a gene: 8. CDR3 region: CAWSKGAFTSTDTQYF. CDR3 in DNA: TGTGCCTGGAGTAAGGGGGCGTTCACTAGCACAGATACGCAGTATTTT. The full variable domain, rest sourced from reference TRBV30 and TRBJ2-3, is SQTIHQWPATLVQPVGSPLSLECTVEGTSNPNLYWYRQAAGRGLQLLFYSVGIGQISSEVPQNLSASRPQDRQFILSSKKLLLSDSGFYLCAWSKGAFTSTDTQYFGPGTRLTVL.

This clone was detected once. The CDR3 reads CASSSQRGGTDTQYF. CDR3 bases: TGTGCCAGCAGCTCCCAGCGGGGGGGCACAGATACGCAGTATTTT. This chain joins TRBV7-9 and TRBJ2-3; TRBD2 agrees at 9 bases. CDR3 length equals 15 residues. V trimming: 4 bases; J trimming: 1 base; junction bases outside the gene matches: 3. Germline V gives CDR1 SEHNR, CDR2 FQNEAQ (reference sequence).

In its sample, this clone was seen once. This chain links TRBV19 with TRBJ1-2; D is undetermined. V was pared by 9 bases and J by 6 bases, with 17 bases between. The CDR3 has 13 residues. The germline gives CDR1 LNHDA, CDR2 SQIVND (reference sequence). The CDR3 here is CASRRPGMDGYTF. As DNA, the CDR3 is TGTGCCAGCAGACGTCCGGGTATGGATGGCTACACCTTC.

The V call is TRBV28, the J call TRBJ2-2, with unresolved D. With 8 bases removed from V and 4 bases from J, the gap between germline ends came to 11 bases. This CDR3 spans 13 amino acids. CDR1 MDHEN and CDR2 SYDVKM come from the germline V gene. The CDR3 sequence: CASPALGTGELFF. The CDR3 region has the DNA TGTGCCAGCCCGGCCCTAGGCACCGGGGAGCTGTTTTTT.

The chain carries TRBV30 and TRBJ2-7, with TRBD2 matching 10 bases. This CDR3 contains 16 residues. Looked up from germline, CDR1 is GTSNPN and CDR2 is SVGIG (reference sequence). After removal of 1 base from V and 1 base from J, the junction contained 7 bases not matched to a gene. CDR3 nucleotides: TGTGCCTGGAGTGGGAGTAGCGGGAGGACATCCTACGAGCAGTACTTC. Translating gives CAWSGSSGRTSYEQYF.